The 13 T cell receptor beta chains reported below all come from one sample, sequenced in a study of Ad26.COV2.S vaccination and SARS-CoV-2 variants. Some clones are missing from TCRdb's copy, which holds only in-frame ones; the method was immunoSEQ multiplex PCR. Among under 150,000 clones listed, roughly 88% were seen once. The specimen was peripheral blood, collected after recovery from COVID-19. The source of these receptors is a human donor who had recovered from COVID-19.

The rearrangement joins TRBV6-5 to TRBJ2-2; the match to TRBD2 covers 8 bases. The germline V gene has CDR1 MNHEY and CDR2 SVGAGI. The CDR3 extends over 15 amino acids. Trimming took 0 bases from V and 3 from J; bases not matched to a gene: 0. The CDR3: CASSYSGGDTGELFF. The CDR3 DNA follows: TGTGCCAGCAGTTACTCCGGGGGGGACACCGGGGAGCTGTTTTTT.

This chain uses TRBV3-1 (or the pseudogene TRBV3-2) with TRBJ2-3; TRBD1 is a possible D gene (5 bases). The CDR3 covers 15 residues. V lost 4 bases, J lost 4 bases, and 15 bases lay in between. Germline assignment: CDR1 LGHDT and CDR2 YNNKEL (reference sequence). CDR3 sequence: CASSLTAIEADTQYF. The CDR3 region has the DNA TGTGCCAGCAGCCTGACAGCTATTGAGGCAGATACGCAGTATTTT.

The chain uses TRBV5-1 and TRBJ1-1; 7 nucleotides align to TRBD1. Germline assignment: CDR1 SGHRS and CDR2 YFSETQ. This CDR3 is built from 14 residues. Trimming cost V 0 bases and J 4 bases; bases outside gene matches: 3. CDR3 sequence: CASSLDPGGTEAFF. CDR3 DNA: TGCGCCAGCAGCTTGGATCCAGGGGGCACTGAAGCTTTCTTT.

This clone was observed a few times. The chain recombines TRBV27 with TRBJ1-4; D is ambiguous. Trimming removed 5 bases from V and 0 bases from J, with 16 bases in between. This CDR3 contains 17 residues. Germline CDR1 MNHEY, CDR2 SMNVEV (reference sequence). The CDR3 DNA is TGTGCCAGCAGTCCCTTTGACGGGGATGCAACTAATGAAAAACTGTTTTTT. Protein sequence: CASSPFDGDATNEKLFF.

The genes are TRBV27 and TRBJ2-7, with unresolved D. Germline CDR1 MNHEY, CDR2 SMNVEV (reference sequence). V was shortened by 3 bases and J by 6 bases, with 9 bases between the two germline ends. The CDR3 has 12 residues. CDR3 DNA sequence: TGTGCCAGCAGTTTTACGGGTCGCGAGCAGTACTTC. Its translation is CASSFTGREQYF.

V usage is TRBV5-1 and J usage is TRBJ2-1, with TRBD2 matching 10 bases. The V and J ends lost 0 bases and 5 bases, in that order; junction bases with no gene match: 5. Germline values: CDR1 SGHRS, CDR2 YFSETQ. This CDR3 is built from 16 residues. CDR3 region: CASSLGLAGEHNEQFF. CDR3 in DNA: TGCGCCAGCAGCTTGGGCCTAGCGGGGGAGCACAATGAGCAGTTCTTC.

The gene calls are TRBV7-9 and TRBJ1-4, with D hard to call. V dropped 0 bases and J dropped 8 bases, with 10 bases sitting between them. The CDR3 has 14 residues. The germline CDR1 and CDR2 sequences are SEHNR and FQNEAQ (reference sequence). CDR3 residues: CASSLALSGEKLFF. The CDR3 coding sequence is TGTGCCAGCAGCTTAGCGCTATCAGGCGAAAAACTGTTTTTT.

V gene TRBV7-9 combines with J gene TRBJ1-6; the D is unclear. Trimming removed 4 bases from V and 6 bases from J, with 13 bases in between. The CDR3 runs 15 residues. The V gene's germline CDR1 is SEHNR and CDR2 FQNEAQ (reference sequence). The CDR3 reads CASSYLDTGNSPLHF. The CDR3 region has the DNA TGTGCCAGCAGCTACCTAGACACGGGTAATTCACCCCTCCACTTT.

The chain employs TRBV18 and TRBJ2-7; 7 bases align to TRBD1. The CDR3 extends over 14 amino acids. Trimming at V came to 3 bases and at J to 2 bases, leaving 4 bases not matched to a gene. CDR1 KGHSH and CDR2 LQKENI come from the germline V gene. In DNA form, the CDR3 reads TGTGCCAGCTCACCCCGGGACAGCCCCTACGAGCAGTACTTC. Amino acids: CASSPRDSPYEQYF.

This clone was seen once. The chain employs TRBV6-2 or TRBV6-3 and TRBJ2-1; perhaps TRBD2 as D (5 bases). The CDR3 contains 19 residues. Germline assignment: CDR1 MNHEY and CDR2 SVGEGT. V shed 0 bases and J shed 5 bases, with 23 bases lying between them. Written as DNA, the CDR3 is TGTGCCAGCAGTTACTCGCCCCACCCGGAACTAGGGCCCAACAATGAGCAGTTCTTC. Amino acid sequence: CASSYSPHPELGPNNEQFF.

This clone occurred once. The CDR3 protein is CASSQDRARSGLQRYGYTF. In DNA, the CDR3 is TGCGCCAGCAGCCAAGATAGAGCTAGGTCGGGACTCCAGCGCTATGGCTACACCTTC. J is TRBJ1-2 and V is TRBV4-3; D perhaps matches TRBD1 (5 bases). The V and J ends lost 0 bases and 4 bases respectively, with 24 bases between them. Germline V gives CDR1 LGHNA, CDR2 YSLEER. The CDR3 totals 19 residues.

The rearrangement joins TRBV6-2 or TRBV6-3 to TRBJ2-1; TRBD1 might be the D (6 bases). CDR1 and CDR2 (germline): MNHEY, SVGEGT. V was clipped by 4 bases and J by 3 bases, with 13 bases between them. The CDR3 contains 15 residues. CDR3 DNA sequence: TGTGCCAGCAGTTGGACAGCGCAAAACTACAATGAGCAGTTCTTC. This sequence encodes CASSWTAQNYNEQFF.

This clone was counted once. This same CDR3 is encoded by further DNA sequences in the sample. The CDR3 loop reads CASSLGQTNTGELFF. Written as DNA, the CDR3 is TGTGCCAGCAGCCTAGGACAGACGAACACCGGGGAGCTGTTTTTT. J is TRBJ2-2 and V is TRBV6-5, with a possible D match to TRBD1 (6 bases). Trimming pared 6 bases from V and 0 bases from J, leaving 11 bases between. Germline assignment: CDR1 MNHEY and CDR2 SVGAGI. The length of the CDR3 is 15 residues.